The T cell receptor (beta chain) described here comes from a study of blood T cell repertoires in COVID-19. This clone was recorded a few times. Profiled with immunoSEQ multiplex PCR; TCRdb holds only in-frame clones, not every one. The sample carries 310,000 or so clones, around nine tenths recorded once. This sequence originates from a woman in her 30s who had recovered from COVID-19. The sample taken for sequencing was PBMCs or T cells enriched from blood (not recorded which).

CDR3 nucleotide sequence: TGTGCCAGCAGCTTATCTGGTAGTTCTCAAGCTTTCTTT. This codes for CASSLSGSSQAFF. The gene calls are TRBV5-6 and TRBJ1-1; no clear D gene. CDR3 size: 13 residues. CDR1 and CDR2 from the germline V gene are SGHDT and YYEEEE. V lost 2 bases to trimming and J lost 9 bases, with 14 bases between them.